This T cell receptor (beta chain) was profiled in a study of blood T cell repertoires in COVID-19. As for the study in general: Samples came from the United States, Italy and Spain, spanning acute and convalescent COVID-19.

Some clones are missing from TCRdb's copy, which holds only in-frame ones; the method was immunoSEQ multiplex PCR. The profile covers 250,000 to 300,000 clones, with around nine tenths appearing a single time and roughly 2.3% taken by the ten largest. V lost 6 bases to trimming and J lost 7 bases, with 18 bases between them. The V gene's germline CDR1 is MNHEY and CDR2 SVGAGI. CDR3 length: 14 residues. This sequence was found in a man aged 50 to 60 with acute or convalescent COVID-19. The sample taken for sequencing was peripheral blood. The chain combines TRBV6-5 with TRBJ1-2, with D tentatively TRBD1 (5 bases). Here the CDR3 reads CASSPGGGMGGYTF. CDR3 nucleotides: TGTGCCAGCAGCCCGGGGGGGGGTATGGGTGGCTACACCTTC.